Listed below are T cell receptor beta chains from one sample, sequenced in a study of T cells in Graves' hyperthyroidism and ophthalmopathy. TCRdb re-analysed the multiplex PCR reads in MiXCR, keeping a single row per CDR3 protein. This table has fewer than 850,000 distinct CDR3 sequences, 17% appearing once. The sample consisted of blood. The receptors stem from a man over 45 with Graves' hyperthyroidism. Both conserved end residues are part of each CDR3. The order of the fields is V gene, clone size, D gene, J gene, CDR3 protein, CDR3 DNA. D genes are given only for firm matches. Some rows have no size entry. The others give once, few or many, or a class for an expanded clone.

V: TRBV4-1; size: few; D: TRBD2; J: TRBJ2-7; CDR3: CASSQASPLTSGGYEQYF; DNA: TGCGCCAGCAGCCAAGCCTCCCCATTGACTAGCGGGGGCTACGAGCAGTACTTC
V: TRBV7-3; size: many; D: -; J: TRBJ2-1; CDR3: CASSLMPGGASYNEQFF; DNA: TGTGCCAGCAGCTTAATGCCGGGCGGGGCTTCCTACAATGAGCAGTTCTTC
V: TRBV29-1; size: few; D: -; J: TRBJ1-2; CDR3: CSVEEGTGYTF; DNA: TGCAGCGTTGAAGAGGGGACTGGCTACACCTTC
V: TRBV2; size: many; D: -; J: TRBJ2-5; CDR3: CASSVIGRPIQETQYF; DNA: TGTGCCAGCAGTGTGATCGGGAGACCTATCCAAGAGACCCAGTACTTC
V: TRBV9; size: many; D: TRBD1; J: TRBJ1-2; CDR3: CASSAPGQGVTNYGYTF; DNA: TGTGCCAGCAGCGCACCGGGACAGGGGGTCACTAACTATGGCTACACCTTC
V: TRBV7-9; size: many; D: -; J: TRBJ2-1; CDR3: CASSLSGANNEQFF; DNA: TGTGCCAGCAGCTTAAGTGGGGCCAACAATGAGCAGTTCTTC
V: TRBV19; size: -; D: TRBD2; J: TRBJ2-1; CDR3: CASSMASGGIYNEQFF; DNA: TGTGCCAGTAGTATGGCCAGCGGGGGCATTTACAATGAGCAGTTCTTC
V: TRBV10-3; size: few; D: -; J: TRBJ2-7; CDR3: CAISKDGYEQYF; DNA: TGTGCCATCAGTAAGGACGGCTACGAGCAGTACTTC
V: TRBV6-1; size: many; D: -; J: TRBJ2-7; CDR3: CASSSWSRDYEQYF; DNA: TGTGCCAGCAGTTCGTGGAGCAGGGACTACGAGCAGTACTTC
V: TRBV2; size: many; D: -; J: TRBJ1-3; CDR3: CASSVSGSGNTIYF; DNA: TGTGCCAGCAGTGTATCAGGGAGCGGAAACACCATATATTTT
V: TRBV7-9; size: -; D: TRBD2; J: TRBJ2-3; CDR3: CASSVGEAGYTDTQYF; DNA: TGTGCCAGCAGCGTAGGGGAAGCGGGGTACACAGATACGCAGTATTTT
V: TRBV20-1; size: -; D: -; J: TRBJ2-2; CDR3: CSAPKGGATGELFF; DNA: TGCAGTGCTCCAAAGGGAGGAGCAACCGGGGAGCTGTTTTTT
V: TRBV5-1; size: -; D: TRBD1; J: TRBJ2-5; CDR3: CASSLGDRVRETQYF; DNA: TGCGCCAGCAGCTTGGGGGACAGGGTCAGAGAGACCCAGTACTTC
V: TRBV28; size: -; D: -; J: TRBJ2-5; CDR3: CASRTNTETQYF; DNA: TGTGCCAGCAGGACTAACACAGAGACCCAGTACTTC
V: TRBV24-1; size: once; D: -; J: TRBJ1-1; CDR3: CATSLAADTEAFF; DNA: TGTGCCACCAGCCTGGCGGCGGACACTGAAGCTTTCTTT
V: TRBV19; size: -; D: -; J: TRBJ2-5; CDR3: CASSSRPVGETQYF; DNA: TGTGCCAGTAGTTCAAGGCCTGTAGGGGAGACCCAGTACTTC
V: TRBV20-1; size: many; D: TRBD1; J: TRBJ1-1; CDR3: CSAPRTGGNEAFF; DNA: TGCAGTGCCCCCAGGACAGGGGGCAATGAAGCTTTCTTT
V: TRBV19; size: few; D: -; J: TRBJ2-7; CDR3: CASSSRDNWDEQYF; DNA: TGTGCCAGTAGTTCCAGGGACAACTGGGACGAGCAGTACTTC
V: TRBV12-3/TRBV12-4; size: -; D: TRBD2; J: TRBJ2-6; CDR3: CASSGTGLAVSGANVLTF; DNA: TGTGCCAGCAGTGGTACGGGACTAGCGGTCTCTGGGGCCAACGTCCTGACTTTC
V: TRBV28; size: many; D: -; J: TRBJ2-3; CDR3: CASSPRWGNGRTDTQYF; DNA: TGTGCCAGCAGCCCCCGTTGGGGGAACGGAAGGACAGATACGCAGTATTTT
V: TRBV3-1; size: few; D: -; J: TRBJ1-1; CDR3: CASSQVPGWTEAFF; DNA: TGTGCCAGCAGCCAAGTACCAGGGTGGACTGAAGCTTTCTTT
V: TRBV7-8; size: -; D: -; J: TRBJ2-7; CDR3: CAGSADSPGFAEQYF; DNA: TGTGCCGGCAGCGCGGACAGTCCGGGTTTTGCCGAGCAGTACTTC
V: TRBV10-3; size: many; D: -; J: TRBJ2-5; CDR3: CAISAKETQYF; DNA: TGTGCCATCAGTGCAAAAGAGACCCAGTACTTC
V: TRBV4-1; size: few; D: -; J: TRBJ1-6; CDR3: CASSQVEGSDSPLHF; DNA: TGCGCCAGCAGCCAAGTGGAGGGGTCGGACTCACCCCTCCACTTT
V: TRBV5-4; size: -; D: -; J: TRBJ1-2; CDR3: CASSFGQPNYGCTF; DNA: TGTGCCAGCAGCTTTGGACAGCCCAACTATGGCTGCACCTTC
V: TRBV7-9; size: few; D: -; J: TRBJ2-2; CDR3: CATRRDGMNTGELFF; DNA: TGTGCCACTCGCCGGGACGGCATGAACACCGGGGAGCTGTTTTTT
V: TRBV7-8; size: -; D: -; J: TRBJ1-5; CDR3: CASSLGETQPQHF; DNA: TGTGCCAGCAGCTTAGGGGAGACTCAGCCCCAGCATTTT
V: TRBV12-3/TRBV12-4; size: few; D: -; J: TRBJ1-3; CDR3: CASSSTGTSGNTIYF; DNA: TGTGCCAGCAGTTCAACCGGGACCTCTGGAAACACCATATATTTT
V: TRBV30; size: many; D: TRBD1; J: TRBJ1-1; CDR3: CAWSGQGNTEAFF; DNA: TGTGCCTGGAGCGGACAGGGGAACACTGAAGCTTTCTTT
V: TRBV25-1; size: -; D: -; J: TRBJ2-6; CDR3: CASSDSTSGANVLTF; DNA: TGTGCCAGCAGTGATTCCACCTCTGGGGCCAACGTCCTGACTTTC
V: TRBV5-1; size: many; D: -; J: TRBJ1-1; CDR3: CASSPAGTLNSAEAFF; DNA: TGCGCCAGCAGCCCAGCCGGGACATTAAACTCCGCTGAAGCTTTCTTT
V: TRBV5-1; size: few; D: -; J: TRBJ1-1; CDR3: CASSLDRVAEAFF; DNA: TGCGCCAGCAGCTTGGACAGGGTCGCTGAAGCTTTCTTT
V: TRBV27; size: few; D: -; J: TRBJ1-1; CDR3: CASTWNENTEAFF; DNA: TGTGCCAGCACCTGGAACGAGAACACTGAAGCTTTCTTT
V: TRBV2; size: -; D: -; J: TRBJ2-5; CDR3: CANNALARDETQYF; DNA: TGTGCCAACAATGCGCTAGCGAGAGATGAGACCCAGTACTTC
V: TRBV28; size: many; D: TRBD1; J: TRBJ2-2; CDR3: CASSLTAVGTGYGELFF; DNA: TGTGCCAGCAGTCTGACCGCAGTAGGGACAGGGTACGGGGAGCTGTTTTTT
V: TRBV29-1; size: -; D: -; J: TRBJ2-1; CDR3: CSAAGGEGEIFSYNEQFF; DNA: TGCAGCGCCGCCGGGGGCGAAGGGGAGATTTTCTCCTACAATGAGCAGTTCTTC
V: TRBV10-1; size: -; D: TRBD1; J: TRBJ2-1; CDR3: CASRDREGNEQFF; DNA: TGCGCCAGCAGGGACAGGGAAGGGAATGAGCAGTTCTTC
V: TRBV5-1; size: once; D: -; J: TRBJ1-2; CDR3: CASSSWTEANYGYTF; DNA: TGCGCCAGCAGCTCGTGGACGGAAGCTAACTATGGCTACACCTTC
V: TRBV19; size: -; D: -; J: TRBJ1-5; CDR3: CASLSRFNQPQHF; DNA: TGTGCCAGTCTTAGCAGATTCAATCAGCCCCAGCATTTT
V: TRBV6-1; size: few; D: TRBD1; J: TRBJ2-7; CDR3: CASSHGQGKYEQYF; DNA: TGTGCCAGCAGTCACGGACAGGGGAAATACGAGCAGTACTTC
V: TRBV5-1; size: few; D: TRBD1; J: TRBJ1-2; CDR3: CASTGQQYGYTF; DNA: TGCGCCAGTACGGGACAGCAATATGGCTACACCTTC
V: TRBV12-3/TRBV12-4; size: few; D: TRBD2; J: TRBJ2-1; CDR3: CASSWIAGGFDEQFF; DNA: TGTGCCAGCAGTTGGATAGCGGGAGGATTTGATGAGCAGTTCTTC
V: TRBV28; size: many; D: -; J: TRBJ1-2; CDR3: CASSPTVSGYGYTF; DNA: TGTGCCAGCAGTCCCACGGTGTCTGGCTATGGCTACACCTTC
V: TRBV9; size: many; D: -; J: TRBJ2-1; CDR3: CASSVEGAASYNEQFF; DNA: TGTGCCAGCAGCGTAGAAGGAGCGGCCTCCTACAATGAGCAGTTCTTC
V: TRBV3-1; size: -; D: -; J: TRBJ2-2; CDR3: CASSLMRTNTGELFF; DNA: TGTGCCAGCAGCCTCATGCGGACGAACACCGGGGAGCTGTTTTTT
V: TRBV3-1; size: many; D: -; J: TRBJ1-5; CDR3: CASSQQGQSNQPQHF; DNA: TGTGCCAGCAGCCAACAGGGACAAAGCAATCAGCCCCAGCATTTT
V: TRBV6-1; size: many; D: TRBD1; J: TRBJ2-2; CDR3: CASSLGQDNTGELFF; DNA: TGTGCCAGCAGTTTGGGACAGGATAACACCGGGGAGCTGTTTTTT
V: TRBV19; size: many; D: TRBD2; J: TRBJ2-1; CDR3: CASSTIAGGNNEQFF; DNA: TGTGCCAGTAGTACCATAGCGGGAGGTAACAATGAGCAGTTCTTC
V: TRBV27; size: -; D: -; J: TRBJ2-7; CDR3: CASAPVPPDLYEQYF; DNA: TGTGCCAGCGCGCCCGTTCCTCCGGACCTCTACGAGCAGTACTTC